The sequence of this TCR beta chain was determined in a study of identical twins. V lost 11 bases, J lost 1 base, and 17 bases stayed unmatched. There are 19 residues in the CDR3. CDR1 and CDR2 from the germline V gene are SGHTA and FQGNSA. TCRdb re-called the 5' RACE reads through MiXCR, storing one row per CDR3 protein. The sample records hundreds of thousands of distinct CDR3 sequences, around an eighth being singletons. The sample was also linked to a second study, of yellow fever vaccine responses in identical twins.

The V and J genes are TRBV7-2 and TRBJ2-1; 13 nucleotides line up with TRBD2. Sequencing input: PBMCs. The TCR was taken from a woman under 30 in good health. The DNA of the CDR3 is TGTGCCTGCTTCACCCCTCCCCTGACTAGCGGGGGGTCCTACAATGAGCAGTTCTTC. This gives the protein CACFTPPLTSGGSYNEQFF. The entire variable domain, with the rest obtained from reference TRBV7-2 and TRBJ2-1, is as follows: GAGVSQSPSNKVTEKGKDVELRCDPISGHTALYWYRQSLGQGLEFLIYFQGNSAPDKSGLPSDRFSAERTGGSVSTLTIQRTQQEDSAVYLCACFTPPLTSGGSYNEQFFGPGTRLTVL.